The 13 T cell receptor beta chains below were found in one sample sequenced in a study of HIV-infected patients and healthy controls. The repertoire came from unfractionated whole blood and reflected all unsorted peripheral T cells. About 480 ng RNA was reverse transcribed with alpha and beta constant-region primers. Alpha and beta chain libraries were made separately by chain-specific third strand synthesis with multiplexing indices. TCRdb called the 5' RACE reads again in MiXCR, with one record for every CDR3 protein. The data show about 16,000 distinct CDR3 sequences, with around 9.2% seen just once and approximately 5.1% held by the top ten. Input material: blood. Receptors were obtained from an adult in good health.

This clonotype was recorded at least ten times. This sequence joins TRBV7-2 and TRBJ1-4; D gene ambiguous. V was cut by 4 bases and J by 3 bases, with 9 bases left in between. Germline CDR1 and CDR2: SGHTA and FQGNSA. The CDR3 is 14 amino acids. CDR3 amino acids: CASSSTYSNEKLFF. CDR3 DNA sequence: TGTGCCAGCAGCTCGACCTACTCTAATGAAAAACTGTTTTTT.

Ten or more counts support this clonotype. J is TRBJ1-2 and V is TRBV6-5; D unclear. This CDR3 has 13 amino acids. Germline CDR1 is MNHEY and CDR2 is SVGAGI. V dropped 2 bases and J dropped 2 bases, with 6 bases sitting between them. CDR3 DNA sequence: TGTGCCAGCAGTTACGACGGCAACTATGGCTACACCTTC. It codes for CASSYDGNYGYTF.

This clonotype was detected ten times or more. V is TRBV11-2 and J is TRBJ2-3; TRBD2 agrees at 7 bases. This CDR3 comprises 14 residues. The J segment lost 3 bases and the V segment lost 5 bases, leaving 5 bases of the junction unmatched. Germline-derived CDR1 and CDR2 are SGHAT and FQNNGV. The CDR3 DNA is TGTGCCAGCAGCCCCCACGGGGGGACAGATACGCAGTATTTT. Translating it yields CASSPHGGTDTQYF.

By proportion, this clonotype is medium-sized. The chain recombines TRBV7-6 with TRBJ1-4; D is perhaps TRBD1 (5 bases). Germline CDR1 and CDR2: SGHVS and FNYEAQ. Trimming removed 0 bases from V and 7 bases from J, with 12 bases in between. This CDR3 has 15 residues. This CDR3 reads CASSLAGTPGEKLFF. CDR3 sequence (DNA): TGTGCCAGCAGCTTAGCGGGGACCCCCGGTGAAAAACTGTTTTTT.

This clonotype was counted many times. The chain combines TRBV29-1 with TRBJ1-3; D call uncertain. CDR3 length equals 11 residues. V lost 5 bases, J lost 3 bases, and 5 bases lay in between. The germline V gene encodes CDR1 SQVTM and CDR2 ANQGSEA. The chain's CDR3 is CSVLHGNTIYF. The CDR3 nucleotides read TGCAGCGTTCTACATGGAAACACCATATATTTT.

For this clonotype: A single base separates this from a much larger clone, so it may be a read error. The rearrangement links TRBV4-1 to TRBJ1-1; tentative D call: TRBD1 (6 bases). Germline V gene sequence: CDR1 MGHRA, CDR2 YSYEKL. Trimming took off 1 base at V and 3 bases at J, with 12 bases between the two ends. The CDR3 consists of 15 residues. The chain's CDR3 is CASSQGRGGYTEAFF. In nucleotides, the CDR3 is TGCGCCAGCAGCCAAGGCAGGGGCGGATACACTGAAGCTTTCTTT.

This clonotype was counted many times. This chain connects TRBV20-1 to TRBJ2-3, with 14 bases fitting TRBD2. Per the germline V gene, CDR1 is DFQATT and CDR2 is SNEGSKA (reference sequence). This CDR3 spans 17 amino acids. The V gene end was trimmed by 6 bases and the J gene end by 1 base; junction bases not matched to a gene: 9. As DNA, the CDR3 is TGCAGTGCCACGACTAGCGGGAGGGCCGCTCGCACAGATACGCAGTATTTT. It specifies CSATTSGRAARTDTQYF.

The table lists this clonotype with many counts. The chain couples TRBV5-1 to TRBJ2-7; D is unresolved. Germline loops: CDR1 SGHRS, CDR2 YFSETQ. The CDR3 spans 15 residues. The germline V and J ends were trimmed by 0 bases and 0 bases, with 10 bases remaining between them. CDR3 DNA sequence: TGCGCCAGCAGCTTGGATGGATCCAGCTCCTACGAGCAGTACTTC. Residues: CASSLDGSSSYEQYF.

By share, this clonotype counts as medium-sized. CDR3 bases: TGTGCCAGCAGCCATCGGGCAGCTAACTATGGCTACACCTTC. Translation: CASSHRAANYGYTF. The chain has TRBV14 and TRBJ1-2, with unresolved D. From germline, CDR1 is SGHDN and CDR2 FVKESK. CDR3 length: 14 amino acids. V lost 3 bases and J lost 0, with 8 bases in between.

Many counts were recorded for this clonotype. The chain joins TRBV6-2 or TRBV6-3 to TRBJ2-4; 7 nucleotides agree with TRBD2. CDR3 length: 18 residues. Looked up from germline, CDR1 is MNHEY and CDR2 is SVGEGT. V gave up 3 bases and J gave up 4 bases; unmatched junction bases: 15. The CDR3 DNA follows: TGTGCCAGCAGTTATCCAACGGGCAGCGGGGATACGAAAAACATTCAGTACTTC. As protein: CASSYPTGSGDTKNIQYF.

The table lists this clonotype with a few counts. The CDR3 DNA follows: TGTGCCAGTCAAGCAGGTTCCAGGGCCAATCAGCCCCAGCATTTT. Encoded protein: CASQAGSRANQPQHF. The chain has TRBV19 and TRBJ1-5, with D maybe TRBD1 (5 bases). CDR1 and CDR2 (germline): LNHDA, SQIVND (reference sequence). Trimming cost V 8 bases and J 3 bases, with 17 bases left between them. The CDR3 length is 15 residues. Looking up the rest from reference TRBV19 and TRBJ1-5 gives the full variable domain: DGGITQSPKYLFRKEGQNVTLSCEQNLNHDAMYWYRQDPGQGLRLIYYSQIVNDFQKGDIAEGYSVSREKKESFPLTVTSAQKNPTAFYLCASQAGSRANQPQHFGDGTRLSIL.

This clonotype was detected ten times or more. The gene calls are TRBV7-9 and TRBJ2-7, with D possibly matching TRBD2 (6 bases). The CDR3 length is 15 residues. Germline CDR1 reads SEHNR; CDR2 reads FQNEAQ (reference sequence). Trimming cost V 5 bases and J 3 bases, with 17 bases left between them. CDR3: CASSLLTGVIYEQYF. The CDR3 DNA reads TGTGCCAGCAGCCTCCTGACGGGGGTAATCTACGAGCAGTACTTC.

This clonotype was detected ten times or more. The gene calls are TRBV9 and TRBJ2-7; the D gene is possibly TRBD1 (6 bases). The germline gives CDR1 SGDLS, CDR2 YYNGEE. The CDR3 length is 15 residues. V shed 4 bases and J shed 4 bases, with 18 bases lying between them. CDR3 sequence reads: CASSFGGEWGYEQYF. CDR3 in DNA: TGTGCCAGCAGCTTTGGGGGCGAGTGGGGGTACGAGCAGTACTTC.